This record looks at one T cell receptor beta chain sequence and its context. One junction end does not reproduce the germline sequence, and a read error may be involved. Germline V gene sequence: CDR1 MNHEY, CDR2 SVGAGI. This CDR3 has 14 residues. This record comes from a study of T cells after yellow fever vaccination. In TCRdb, the 5' RACE reads were re-called with MiXCR into one record per CDR3 protein. The repertoire holds 350,000 to 550,000 distinct CDR3 sequences, with approximately 19% as singletons. The genes are TRBV6-5 and TRBJ2-5; no reliable D call. The TCR originated in a man aged 18 to 35 who received the YFV17D yellow fever vaccine. The input for sequencing was PBMCs, taken before the yellow fever booster vaccination. DNA for the CDR3: TGTGCCAGAAGTTACGGTCTGCTCCAAGAGACCCAGTACTTC. Translated, it gives CARSYGLLQETQYF.